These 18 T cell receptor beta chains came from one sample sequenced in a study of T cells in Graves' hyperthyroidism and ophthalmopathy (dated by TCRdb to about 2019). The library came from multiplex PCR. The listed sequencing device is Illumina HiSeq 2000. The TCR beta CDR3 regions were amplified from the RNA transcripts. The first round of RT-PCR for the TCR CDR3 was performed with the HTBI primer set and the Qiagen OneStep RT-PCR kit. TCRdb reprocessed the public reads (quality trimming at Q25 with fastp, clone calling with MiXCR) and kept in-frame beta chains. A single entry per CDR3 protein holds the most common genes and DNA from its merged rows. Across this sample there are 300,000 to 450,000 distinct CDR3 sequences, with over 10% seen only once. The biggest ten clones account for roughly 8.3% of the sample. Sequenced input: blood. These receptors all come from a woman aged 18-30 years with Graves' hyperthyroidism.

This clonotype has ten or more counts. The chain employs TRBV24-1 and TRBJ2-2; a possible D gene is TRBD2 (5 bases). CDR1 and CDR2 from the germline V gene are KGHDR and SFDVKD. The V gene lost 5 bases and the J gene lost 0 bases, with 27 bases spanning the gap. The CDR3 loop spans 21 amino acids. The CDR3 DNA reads TGTGCCACCAGTGGTCTGGTGAGGGCAGGTGGACCCCGAGCGAACACCGGGGAGCTGTTTTTT. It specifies CATSGLVRAGGPRANTGELFF.

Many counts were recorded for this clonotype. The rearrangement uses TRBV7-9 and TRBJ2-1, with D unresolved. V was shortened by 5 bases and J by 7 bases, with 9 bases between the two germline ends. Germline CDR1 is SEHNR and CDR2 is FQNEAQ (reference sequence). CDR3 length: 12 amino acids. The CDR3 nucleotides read TGTGCCAGCAGCATCCGGTTAAATGAGCAGTTCTTC. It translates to CASSIRLNEQFF.

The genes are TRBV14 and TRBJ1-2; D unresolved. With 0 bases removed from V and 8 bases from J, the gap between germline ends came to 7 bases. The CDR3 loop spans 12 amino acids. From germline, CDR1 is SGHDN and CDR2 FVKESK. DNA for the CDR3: TGTGCCAGCAGCCAAGATGCCGGGGGCTACACCTTC. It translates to CASSQDAGGYTF.

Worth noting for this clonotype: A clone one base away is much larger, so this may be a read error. CDR3 region: CASTPWELSYDGTFF. For the CDR3, the DNA is TGTGCCAGCACCCCTTGGGAGCTTTCATATGACGGGACTTTCTTT. This chain connects TRBV6-1 to TRBJ1-1, with no clear D. Germline-derived CDR1 and CDR2 are MNHNS and SASEGT. With 7 bases removed from V and 12 bases from J, the gap between germline ends came to 27 bases. The CDR3 is 15 amino acids.

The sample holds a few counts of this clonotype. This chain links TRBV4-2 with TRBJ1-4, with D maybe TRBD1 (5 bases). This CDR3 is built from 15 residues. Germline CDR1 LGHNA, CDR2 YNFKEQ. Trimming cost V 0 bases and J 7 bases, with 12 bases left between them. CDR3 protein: CASSQEGLGSEKLFF. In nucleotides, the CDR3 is TGTGCCAGCAGCCAAGAGGGGCTGGGAAGTGAAAAACTGTTTTTT.

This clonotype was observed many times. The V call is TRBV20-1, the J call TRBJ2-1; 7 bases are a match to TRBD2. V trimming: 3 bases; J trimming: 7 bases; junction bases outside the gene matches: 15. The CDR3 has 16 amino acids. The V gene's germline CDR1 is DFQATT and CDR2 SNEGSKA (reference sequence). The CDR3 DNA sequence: TGCAGTGCTAGTTGGGGGGGGGAGGCAATCAGAAATGAGCAGTTCTTC. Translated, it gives CSASWGGEAIRNEQFF.

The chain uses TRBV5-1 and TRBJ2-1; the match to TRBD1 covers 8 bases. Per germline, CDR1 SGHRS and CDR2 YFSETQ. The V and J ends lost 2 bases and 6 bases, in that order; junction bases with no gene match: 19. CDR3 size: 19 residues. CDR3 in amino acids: CASSFAPPVGQGDFNEQFF. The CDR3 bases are TGCGCCAGCAGCTTTGCCCCCCCGGTCGGACAGGGAGATTTCAATGAGCAGTTCTTC.

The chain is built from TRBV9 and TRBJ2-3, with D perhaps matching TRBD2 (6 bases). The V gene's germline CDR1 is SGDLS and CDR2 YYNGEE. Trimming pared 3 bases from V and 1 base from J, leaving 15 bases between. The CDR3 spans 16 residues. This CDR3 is CASSAYNGGGTDTQYF. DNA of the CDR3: TGTGCCAGCAGCGCCTATAACGGAGGGGGCACAGATACGCAGTATTTT.

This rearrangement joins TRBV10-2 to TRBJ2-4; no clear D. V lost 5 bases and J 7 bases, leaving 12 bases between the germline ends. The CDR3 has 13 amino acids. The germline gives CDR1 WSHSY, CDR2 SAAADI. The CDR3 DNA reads TGCGCCAGCAGTCAAGTAGGGTTCAACATTCAGTACTTC. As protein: CASSQVGFNIQYF.

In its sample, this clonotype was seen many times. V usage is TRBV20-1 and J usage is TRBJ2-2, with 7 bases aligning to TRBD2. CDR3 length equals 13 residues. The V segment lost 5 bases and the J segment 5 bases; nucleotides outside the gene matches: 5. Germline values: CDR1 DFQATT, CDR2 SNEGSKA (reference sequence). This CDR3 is CSAGLVVTGELFF. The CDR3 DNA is TGCAGTGCTGGACTAGTCGTAACCGGGGAGCTGTTTTTT.

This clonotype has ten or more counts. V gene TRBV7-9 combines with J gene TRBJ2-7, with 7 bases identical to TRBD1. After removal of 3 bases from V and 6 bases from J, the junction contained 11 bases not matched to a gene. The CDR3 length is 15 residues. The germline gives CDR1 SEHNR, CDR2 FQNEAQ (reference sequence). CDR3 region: CASSLTTGVLGEQYF. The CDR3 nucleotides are TGTGCCAGCAGCTTGACTACAGGGGTATTGGGCGAGCAGTACTTC.

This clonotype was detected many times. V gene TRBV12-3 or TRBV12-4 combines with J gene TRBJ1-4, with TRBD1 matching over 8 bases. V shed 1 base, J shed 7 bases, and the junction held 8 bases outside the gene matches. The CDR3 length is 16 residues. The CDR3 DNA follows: TGTGCCAGCAGTTTAGTGTGGGCAGGGGGCGGTGAAAAACTGTTTTTT. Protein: CASSLVWAGGGEKLFF.

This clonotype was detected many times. This chain's CDR3 is CASSESGRAGEQFF. The CDR3 DNA reads as TGTGCCAGCAGTGAAAGCGGGAGGGCCGGGGAGCAGTTCTTC. The chain has TRBV2 and TRBJ2-1; TRBD2 matches at 10 bases. The germline CDR1 and CDR2 sequences are SNHLY and FYNNEI. There are 14 residues in the CDR3. V trimming: 2 bases; J trimming: 10 bases; junction bases outside the gene matches: 5.

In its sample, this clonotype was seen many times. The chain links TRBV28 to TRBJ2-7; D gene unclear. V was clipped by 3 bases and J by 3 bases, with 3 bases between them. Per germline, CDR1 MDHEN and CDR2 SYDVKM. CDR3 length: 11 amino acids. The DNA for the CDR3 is TGTGCCAGCAGTTTGGACTACGAGCAGTACTTC. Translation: CASSLDYEQYF.

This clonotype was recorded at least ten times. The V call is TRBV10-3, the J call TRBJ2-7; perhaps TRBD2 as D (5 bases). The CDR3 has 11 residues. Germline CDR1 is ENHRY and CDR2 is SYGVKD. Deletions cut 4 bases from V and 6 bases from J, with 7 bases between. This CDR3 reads CAISGESEQYF. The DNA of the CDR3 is TGTGCCATCAGTGGGGAGAGCGAGCAGTACTTC.

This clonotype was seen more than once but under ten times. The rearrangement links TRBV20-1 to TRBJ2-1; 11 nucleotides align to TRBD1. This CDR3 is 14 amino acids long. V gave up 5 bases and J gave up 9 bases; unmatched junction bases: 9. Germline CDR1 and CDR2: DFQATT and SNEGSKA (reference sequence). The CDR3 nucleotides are TGCAGTGCTGGATCGGGACAGGGGGGTATTGAGCAGTTCTTC. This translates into CSAGSGQGGIEQFF.

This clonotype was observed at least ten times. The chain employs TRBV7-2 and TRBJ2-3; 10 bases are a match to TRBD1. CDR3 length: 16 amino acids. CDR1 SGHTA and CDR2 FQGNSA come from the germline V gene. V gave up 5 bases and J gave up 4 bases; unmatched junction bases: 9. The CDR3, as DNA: TGTGCCAGCAGCGCCCCAGGGACAGGGGATTCAGATACGCAGTATTTT. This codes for CASSAPGTGDSDTQYF.

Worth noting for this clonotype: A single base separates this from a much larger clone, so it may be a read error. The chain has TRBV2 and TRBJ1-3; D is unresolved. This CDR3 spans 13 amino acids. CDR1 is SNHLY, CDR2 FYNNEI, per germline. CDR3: CASTGSSGDTIYF. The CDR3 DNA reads TGTGCCAGCACGGGGAGCTCTGGAGACACCATATATTTT.